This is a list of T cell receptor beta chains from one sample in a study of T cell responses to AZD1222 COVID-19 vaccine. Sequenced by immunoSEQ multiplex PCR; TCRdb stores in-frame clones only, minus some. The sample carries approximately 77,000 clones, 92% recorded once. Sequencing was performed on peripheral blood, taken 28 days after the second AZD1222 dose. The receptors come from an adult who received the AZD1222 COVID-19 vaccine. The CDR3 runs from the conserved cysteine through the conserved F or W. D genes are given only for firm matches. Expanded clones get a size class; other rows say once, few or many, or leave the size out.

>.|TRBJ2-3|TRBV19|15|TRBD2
CASSTLAGGPDTQYF
TGTGCCAGTAGTACCCTAGCGGGAGGGCCCGATACGCAGTATTTT
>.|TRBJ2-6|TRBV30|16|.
CAWSSDRYSGANVLTF
TGTGCCTGGTCCTCCGACAGGTACTCTGGGGCCAACGTCCTGACTTTC
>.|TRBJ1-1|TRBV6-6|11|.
CASAMNTEAFF
TGTGCCAGCGCTATGAACACTGAAGCTTTCTTT
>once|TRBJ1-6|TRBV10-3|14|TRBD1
CAISPDRGNSPLHF
TGTGCCATCAGCCCCGACAGGGGAAATTCACCCCTCCACTTT
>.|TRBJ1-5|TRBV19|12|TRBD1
CASGQGLVAQHF
TGTGCCTCGGGACAGGGTCTCGTGGCCCAGCATTTT
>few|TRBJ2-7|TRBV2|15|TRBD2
CASSERREASYEQYF
TGTGCCAGCAGTGAACGGCGGGAGGCATCCTACGAGCAGTACTTC
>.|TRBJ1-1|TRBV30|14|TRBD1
CAWSQDRANTEAFF
TGTGCCTGGAGTCAGGACAGGGCGAACACTGAAGCTTTCTTT
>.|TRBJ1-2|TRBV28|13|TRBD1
CASSFEGARGYTF
TGTGCCAGCAGTTTCGAGGGGGCGCGTGGCTACACCTTC
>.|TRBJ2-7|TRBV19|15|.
CASSLSHRASGEQYF
TGTGCCAGTAGTCTATCCCACAGGGCATCTGGGGAGCAGTACTTC
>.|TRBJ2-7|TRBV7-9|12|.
CASTQSLYEQYF
TGTGCCAGCACCCAATCACTCTACGAGCAGTACTTC
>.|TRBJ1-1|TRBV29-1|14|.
CSVGYQGMNTEAFF
TGCAGCGTTGGTTACCAGGGAATGAACACTGAAGCTTTCTTT
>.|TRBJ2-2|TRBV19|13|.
CAGPRVWTGELFF
TGTGCCGGTCCCCGTGTTTGGACCGGGGAGCTGTTTTTT
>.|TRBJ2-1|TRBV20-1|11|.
CSPAGLMVPIF
TGCAGTCCCGCGGGTTTGATGGTCCCGATCTTC
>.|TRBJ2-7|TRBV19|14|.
CASSIDVTGPEQYF
TGTGCCAGTAGTATAGATGTTACGGGGCCCGAGCAGTACTTC
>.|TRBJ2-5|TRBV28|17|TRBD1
CAIGRTGTVVRSETQYF
TGTGCCATCGGGCGTACCGGGACAGTCGTCAGGAGTGAGACCCAGTACTTC
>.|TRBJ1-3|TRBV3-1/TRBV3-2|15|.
CASSHRGVKGNTIYF
TGTGCCAGCAGCCACCGGGGGGTTAAAGGAAACACCATATATTTT
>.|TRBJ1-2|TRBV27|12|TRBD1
CASSLRGRGYTF
TGTGCCAGCAGCCTCAGGGGGCGAGGCTACACCTTC
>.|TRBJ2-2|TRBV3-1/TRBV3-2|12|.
CASSPWGAGLFF
TGTGCCAGCAGCCCCTGGGGAGCAGGGCTGTTTTTT
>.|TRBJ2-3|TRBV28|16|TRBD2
CASSFEGGGWTDTQYF
TGTGCCAGCAGTTTTGAGGGCGGGGGGTGGACAGATACGCAGTATTTT
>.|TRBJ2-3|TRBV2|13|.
CASSVGITDTQYF
TGTGCCAGCAGTGTGGGGATAACAGATACGCAGTATTTT
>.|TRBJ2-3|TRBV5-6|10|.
CASGSDTQYF
TGTGCCAGCGGGTCAGATACGCAGTATTTT
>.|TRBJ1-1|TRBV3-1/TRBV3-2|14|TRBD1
CASSHDRGRIEAFF
TGTGCCAGCAGCCATGACAGGGGGAGGATAGAAGCTTTCTTT
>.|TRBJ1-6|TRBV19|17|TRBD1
CASSIWADRVRDSPLHF
TGTGCCAGTAGTATATGGGCCGACAGGGTTCGGGATTCACCCCTCCACTTT
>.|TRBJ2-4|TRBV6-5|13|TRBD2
CASSRLAENIQYF
TGTGCCAGCAGTCGGCTAGCGGAAAACATTCAGTACTTC
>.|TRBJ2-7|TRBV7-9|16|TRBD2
CASSLRTSGIHYEQYF
TGTGCCAGCAGCCTGAGGACTAGCGGGATACACTACGAGCAGTACTTC
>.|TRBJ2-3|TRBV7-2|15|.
CASSLVEEGTDTQYF
TGTGCCAGCAGCTTAGTCGAGGAGGGTACAGATACGCAGTATTTT
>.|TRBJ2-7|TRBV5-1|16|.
CASSLAWDTYPYEQYF
TGCGCCAGCAGCTTGGCTTGGGACACCTACCCCTACGAGCAGTACTTC
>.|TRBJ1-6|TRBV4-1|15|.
CASSQYSEGNSPLHF
TGCGCCAGCAGCCAATACTCGGAAGGGAATTCACCCCTCCACTTT
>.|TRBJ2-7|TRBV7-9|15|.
CASSLGPGPSYEQYF
TGTGCCAGCAGCTTAGGCCCCGGGCCGTCCTACGAGCAGTACTTC
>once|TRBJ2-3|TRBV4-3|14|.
CASSQVLSTDTQYF
TGCGCCAGCAGCCAAGTATTGAGCACAGATACGCAGTATTTT
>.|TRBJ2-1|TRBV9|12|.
CASSVEGNEQFF
TGTGCCAGCAGCGTAGAAGGGAATGAGCAGTTCTTC
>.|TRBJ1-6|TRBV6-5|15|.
CASSYSPGASSPLHF
TGTGCCAGCAGTTACTCGCCAGGGGCCTCATCACCCCTCCACTTT
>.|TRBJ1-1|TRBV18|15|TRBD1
CASSPGRQGAPEAFF
TGTGCCAGCTCACCGGGTAGACAGGGAGCCCCTGAAGCTTTCTTT
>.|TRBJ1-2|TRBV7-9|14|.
CASSLGAREYGYTF
TGTGCCAGCAGCTTAGGCGCCAGGGAATATGGCTACACCTTC
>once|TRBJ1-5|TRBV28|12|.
CASSRSPGPQHF
TGTGCCAGCAGCCGGTCCCCAGGGCCCCAGCATTTT
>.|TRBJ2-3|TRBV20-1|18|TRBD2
CSASGTSDTTKSTDTQYF
TGCAGTGCTAGTGGTACTAGCGACACGACAAAAAGCACAGATACGCAGTATTTT
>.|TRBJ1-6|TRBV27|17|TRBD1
CASSPISTGVGRAPLHF
TGTGCCAGCAGCCCCATATCCACAGGGGTGGGTAGGGCACCCCTCCACTTT
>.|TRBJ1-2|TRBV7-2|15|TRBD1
CASSPEGTENYGYTF
TGTGCCAGCAGCCCCGAAGGGACAGAAAACTATGGCTACACCTTC
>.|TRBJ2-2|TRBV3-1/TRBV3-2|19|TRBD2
CASRAKILDPSGRSGELFF
TGTGCCAGCAGAGCCAAGATCTTAGATCCGAGCGGGAGGTCCGGGGAGCTGTTTTTT
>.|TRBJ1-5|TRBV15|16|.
CATSRDLGTSEGPQHF
TGTGCCACCAGCAGAGATCTGGGGACCTCTGAGGGGCCCCAGCATTTT
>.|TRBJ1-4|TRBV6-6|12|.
CASTPGVEKLFF
TGTGCCAGCACCCCGGGTGTGGAAAAACTGTTTTTT
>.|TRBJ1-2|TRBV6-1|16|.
CASSDNPGGLAYGYTF
TGTGCCAGCAGTGACAATCCGGGGGGGCTGGCCTATGGCTACACCTTC